The 27 T cell receptor beta chains below were found in one sample sequenced in a study of T cells in localized non-small cell lung cancer. Libraries were prepared by immunoSEQ multiplex PCR; TCRdb keeps only in-frame clonotypes and omits some of them. The sample has fewer than 6,500 clones, roughly 45% seen once. Source: lung tumor tissue, taken before any cancer treatment. Source of these receptors: a man between 40 and 69 years old with stage I lung adenocarcinoma.

The chain combines TRBV6-4 with TRBJ2-2, with D possibly called TRBD1 or TRBD2 (6 bases each). Per germline, CDR1 MRHNA and CDR2 SNTAGT. The V and J ends lost 6 bases and 5 bases respectively, with 13 bases between them. The CDR3 covers 14 residues. The CDR3 sequence is CASSGGLGTGELFF. CDR3 nucleotide sequence: TGTGCCAGCAGCGGGGGCCTCGGAACCGGGGAGCTGTTTTTT.

There are a few counts of this clone. The V gene is TRBV5-1, the J gene TRBJ2-3, with no clear D. Germline values: CDR1 SGHRS, CDR2 YFSETQ. Trimming stripped 0 bases from V and 2 bases from J, with 10 bases between. This CDR3 has 15 amino acids. CDR3 loop: CASSLGAQLTDTQYF. CDR3 coding DNA: TGCGCCAGCAGCTTGGGGGCACAGCTCACAGATACGCAGTATTTT.

This clone was detected a few times. CDR3: CASSRHSNTEAFF. CDR3 nucleotides: TGTGCCAGCAGTCGCCATTCTAACACTGAAGCTTTCTTT. The chain is built from TRBV6-7 and TRBJ1-1; D is uncertain. TRBV6-7 is placed among ORFs of uncertain function. The length of the CDR3 is 13 residues. Trimming shortened V by 5 bases and J by 2 bases, and 9 bases separated the two germline ends.

The genes are TRBV18 and TRBJ2-1; weak D call: TRBD2 (5 bases). There are 14 residues in the CDR3. CDR1 KGHSH and CDR2 LQKENI come from the germline V gene. The germline V and J ends were trimmed by 9 bases and 9 bases, with 21 bases remaining between them. CDR3 coding DNA: TGTGCCAGTTCCCCTGCAGGTGGCAGCGGTGAGCAGTTCTTC. This gives the protein CASSPAGGSGEQFF.

The rearrangement links TRBV6-8 to TRBJ2-3, with D tentatively TRBD1 (7 bases). The germline V gene has CDR1 MNHGY and CDR2 SAAAGT. This CDR3 has 16 amino acids. The V gene lost 10 bases and the J gene lost 6 bases, with 26 bases spanning the gap. CDR3 coding DNA: TGTGCCATCAGGAAGGAGACAGGGAGGACCGTCGATACGCAGTATTTT. The encoded protein is CAIRKETGRTVDTQYF.

This chain connects TRBV10-3 to TRBJ2-7; 9 nucleotides align to TRBD2. V dropped 6 bases and J dropped 1; count of bases not matched to a gene: 1. Germline-derived CDR1 and CDR2 are ENHRY and SYGVKD. CDR3 length equals 13 residues. The CDR3 coding sequence is TGTGCCATCAGACTAGCGGGTTCCTACGAGCAGTACTTC. Translated: CAIRLAGSYEQYF.

By proportion, this clone is large. The chain couples TRBV28 to TRBJ2-1; 7 bases align to TRBD2. V lost 4 bases, J lost 3 bases, and 18 bases stayed unmatched. Germline CDR1 and CDR2: MDHEN and SYDVKM. The CDR3 is 19 residues long. CDR3 loop: CASSSLNPTAGVRYNEQFF. CDR3 DNA sequence: TGTGCCAGCAGTTCCCTCAATCCAACCGCGGGGGTGCGCTACAATGAGCAGTTCTTC.

V gene TRBV25-1 combines with J gene TRBJ2-2, with D unresolved. The CDR3 totals 13 residues. The germline V gene encodes CDR1 MGHDK and CDR2 SYGVNS. Trimming stripped 7 bases from V and 1 base from J, with 7 bases between. CDR3 DNA: TGTGCCAGCACCCCCCAGAACACCGGGGAGCTGTTTTTT. It encodes CASTPQNTGELFF.

This clone was observed a single time. The chain employs TRBV28 and TRBJ1-5; D is perhaps TRBD1 (6 bases). This CDR3 has 14 residues. Germline lookup yields CDR1 MDHEN and CDR2 SYDVKM. Trimming stripped 3 bases from V and 5 bases from J, with 11 bases between. CDR3 nucleotides: TGTGCCAGCAGTTTTATGGACAGTTATCAGCCCCAGCATTTT. It specifies CASSFMDSYQPQHF. The whole variable domain, remainder taken from reference TRBV28 and TRBJ1-5, is DVKVTQSSRYLVKRTGEKVFLECVQDMDHENMFWYRQDPGLGLRLIYFSYDVKMKEKGDIPEGYSVSREKKERFSLILESASTNQTSMYLCASSFMDSYQPQHFGDGTRLSIL.

This clone was observed a few times. The chain employs TRBV7-2 and TRBJ2-2; D is unresolved. The germline gives CDR1 SGHTA, CDR2 FQGNSA. The CDR3 is 13 amino acids. Trimming left V 10 bases short and J 6 bases short, with 15 bases between. The DNA of the CDR3 is TGTGCCACCGCGCCGTTAGAGGCCGGGGAGCTGTTTTTT. This codes for CATAPLEAGELFF.

J is TRBJ2-7 and V is TRBV19; 9 nucleotides line up with TRBD1. This CDR3 contains 13 residues. V lost 5 bases to trimming and J lost 5 bases; unmatched junction nucleotides: 4. Germline V gives CDR1 LNHDA, CDR2 SQIVND (reference sequence). CDR3 nucleotides: TGTGCCAGTAGTGCCGGACAGGGGAACGAGCAGTACTTC. This translates into CASSAGQGNEQYF.

V and J are TRBV19 and TRBJ2-2, with D tentatively TRBD1 or TRBD2 (6 bases each). Trimming left V 6 bases short and J 3 bases short, with 11 bases between. The CDR3 is 14 residues long. Per the germline V gene, CDR1 is LNHDA and CDR2 is SQIVND (reference sequence). CDR3 bases: TGTGCCAGTAGGGGGGGCCGGGACACCGGGGAGCTGTTTTTT. Amino acid sequence: CASRGGRDTGELFF.

This clone was picked up one time. The chain carries TRBV10-3 and TRBJ1-3; D is ambiguous. Trimming left V 0 bases short and J 4 bases short, with 1 base between. CDR3 length: 12 residues. CDR1 and CDR2 from the germline V gene are ENHRY and SYGVKD. The CDR3 region is CAISESGNTIYF. The CDR3 DNA follows: TGTGCCATCAGTGAGTCAGGAAACACCATATATTTT.

This clone is labeled large. The V gene is TRBV11-3, the J gene TRBJ2-5, with 8 nucleotides matching TRBD2. This CDR3 has 15 residues. V was clipped by 2 bases and J by 3 bases; unmatched bases: 5. Per the germline V gene, CDR1 is SGHNT and CDR2 is YENEEA. In DNA, the CDR3 is TGTGCCAGCAGCTTACGGTCACTAGCGGAAGAGACCCAGTACTTC. Encoded protein: CASSLRSLAEETQYF.

There are many counts of this clone. This rearrangement joins TRBV11-3 to TRBJ1-4; TRBD1 might be the D (5 bases). From germline, CDR1 is SGHNT and CDR2 YENEEA. The ends were cut back, 6 bases at V and 7 bases at J, with 15 bases in the middle. CDR3 length: 14 amino acids. The CDR3 loop reads CASRIRDSSEKLFF. CDR3 DNA sequence: TGTGCCAGCAGGATCAGGGATTCTAGTGAAAAACTGTTTTTT.

This clone is termed medium-sized. This chain joins TRBV9 and TRBJ2-5; unclear D gene. CDR1 is SGDLS, CDR2 YYNGEE, per germline. V gave up 0 bases and J gave up 1 base, with 7 bases separating them. The CDR3 runs 14 residues. CDR3 in DNA: TGTGCCAGCAGCGTAGGTGGGATCCAAGAGACCCAGTACTTC. Its protein is CASSVGGIQETQYF.

This clone was detected only a few times. This chain links TRBV11-3 with TRBJ2-2, with 8 bases matching TRBD1. Trimming cost V 5 bases and J 6 bases; bases outside gene matches: 14. Germline lookup yields CDR1 SGHNT and CDR2 YENEEA. This CDR3 region has 17 residues. For the CDR3, the DNA is TGTGCCAGCAGCCTACATACCGGCAGGGGGCAATCCGGGGAGCTGTTTTTT. Amino acids: CASSLHTGRGQSGELFF.

This clone showed up just a few times. The rearrangement joins TRBV30 to TRBJ2-1; 7 bases map to TRBD2. The CDR3 runs 15 residues. CDR1 and CDR2 from the germline V gene are GTSNPN and SVGIG (reference sequence). V lost 4 bases and J lost 3; bases outside the gene matches: 9. CDR3 amino acids: CAWTTLAGDYNEQFF. CDR3 nucleotide sequence: TGTGCCTGGACTACTCTTGCGGGGGACTACAATGAGCAGTTCTTC.

The chain employs TRBV5-1 and TRBJ1-2; 7 bases are a match to TRBD1. The CDR3 covers 16 residues. Looked up from germline, CDR1 is SGHRS and CDR2 is YFSETQ. The trim removed 0 bases at V and 6 bases at J, leaving 11 bases unmatched. CDR3 sequence reads: CASSLGDRVGLHGYTF. In DNA form, the CDR3 reads TGCGCCAGCAGCTTGGGTGACAGGGTCGGACTACATGGCTACACCTTC.

In DNA, the CDR3 is TGTGCCAGCAGTAATACGGGGGTCGGTGAAGCTTTCTTT. Its protein product is CASSNTGVGEAFF. This sequence joins TRBV28 and TRBJ1-1; maybe TRBD1 (5 bases). Trimming removed 5 bases at V and 7 bases at J, with 14 bases between. The germline V gene has CDR1 MDHEN and CDR2 SYDVKM. There are 13 residues in the CDR3. Using reference TRBV28 and TRBJ1-1 for the parts outside the CDR3, the full variable domain is DVKVTQSSRYLVKRTGEKVFLECVQDMDHENMFWYRQDPGLGLRLIYFSYDVKMKEKGDIPEGYSVSREKKERFSLILESASTNQTSMYLCASSNTGVGEAFFGQGTRLTVV.

This chain links TRBV28 with TRBJ2-2, with D hard to call. Deletions cut 2 bases from V and 5 bases from J, with 6 bases between. The CDR3 loop spans 13 amino acids. The germline CDR1 and CDR2 sequences are MDHEN and SYDVKM. The CDR3 is CASSLMRTGELFF. The CDR3 bases are TGTGCCAGCAGTTTAATGAGAACCGGGGAGCTGTTTTTT.

The gene calls are TRBV9 and TRBJ2-5; the match to TRBD1 covers 8 bases. The CDR3 spans 15 residues. CDR1 and CDR2 (germline): SGDLS, YYNGEE. Trimming cost V 1 base and J 6 bases; bases outside gene matches: 8. The CDR3 sequence is CASSVKDRVGQTQYF. CDR3 in DNA: TGTGCCAGCAGCGTAAAGGACAGGGTGGGTCAGACCCAGTACTTC.

The chain recombines TRBV10-3 with TRBJ2-7; 8 bases fit TRBD2. The germline V gene has CDR1 ENHRY and CDR2 SYGVKD. The CDR3 totals 18 residues. Trimming took 0 bases from V and 0 from J; bases not matched to a gene: 10. In DNA form, the CDR3 reads TGTGCCATCAGTGAGTCGGGCCACGGGGGGGTTTACTCCTACGAGCAGTACTTC. The encoded protein is CAISESGHGGVYSYEQYF.

The genes are TRBV11-3 and TRBJ1-2; 8 nucleotides align to TRBD1. This CDR3 region has 14 residues. Germline lookup yields CDR1 SGHNT and CDR2 YENEEA. The V gene end was trimmed by 1 base and the J gene end by 4 bases; junction bases not matched to a gene: 2. CDR3 bases: TGTGCCAGCAGCTTAGTAGACAGGGGCTATGGCTACACCTTC. It codes for CASSLVDRGYGYTF.

The chain has TRBV6-8 and TRBJ1-1; 10 nucleotides agree with TRBD1. Germline V gene lookup returns CDR1 MNHGY and CDR2 SAAAGT. J lost 11 bases, V lost 0 bases, and 6 bases had no gene match. CDR3 length equals 14 residues. The CDR3 region has the DNA TGTGCCAGCAGTTACTCGTCCGGGACAGGGGAGGCTTTCTTT. It encodes CASSYSSGTGEAFF.

CDR3 region: CATNKIAGVVYEQYF. The CDR3 DNA reads TGTGCCACGAACAAAATAGCGGGAGTTGTGTACGAGCAGTACTTC. The V and J genes are TRBV28 and TRBJ2-7; 9 bases align to TRBD2. Unmatched junction bases numbered 14, after V lost 10 bases and J lost 4 bases. The CDR3 loop spans 15 amino acids. From germline, CDR1 is MDHEN and CDR2 SYDVKM.

This clone was observed a few times. The gene calls are TRBV11-3 and TRBJ2-1; D tentatively reads TRBD1 or TRBD2 (5 bases each). From germline, CDR1 is SGHNT and CDR2 YENEEA. Trimming took off 5 bases at V and 5 bases at J, with 16 bases between the two ends. This CDR3 has 15 amino acids. The CDR3 loop reads CASSKVGTTNNEQFF. In nucleotides, the CDR3 is TGTGCCAGCAGCAAAGTCGGGACGACAAACAATGAGCAGTTCTTC.